The clone carrying this T cell receptor (beta chain) was observed many times. The data belong to a study of T cells in Graves' hyperthyroidism and ophthalmopathy. Looked up from germline, CDR1 is MNHNS and CDR2 is SASEGT. The V gene lost 6 bases and the J gene lost 3 bases, with 14 bases spanning the gap. The CDR3 consists of 14 residues. RNA transcripts were the template for amplifying TCR beta CDR3 regions. The TCR CDR3 first-round RT-PCR relied on the HTBI primer set. Each CDR3 protein gets one entry after TCRdb re-called the multiplex PCR reads with MiXCR. The repertoire holds approximately 150,000 distinct CDR3 sequences, with about 9.4% as singletons.

V and J are TRBV6-1 and TRBJ2-5, with D perhaps TRBD2 (6 bases). The sample comprised blood. The source is a woman between 18 and 29 years old with Graves' hyperthyroidism that later progressed to Graves' ophthalmopathy. This chain's CDR3 is CASSRDFYKETQYF. In DNA form, the CDR3 reads TGTGCCAGCAGCCGGGACTTCTATAAAGAGACCCAGTACTTC.